Listed below are T cell receptor beta chains from one sample, sequenced in a study of cytomegalovirus exposure and HLA in healthy donors. Generated by immunoSEQ multiplex PCR, the TCRdb table keeps only in-frame clones and is missing some. This sample's table has tens of thousands of clones. Sequencing used PBMCs. Receptor source: a girl aged 5-17 years in good health and CMV-seropositive. Both conserved end residues are part of each CDR3. The D gene is left open where the match is weak.

j_gene: TRBJ1-1
len: 14
d_gene: NA
v_gene: TRBV5-6
CDR3nt: TGTGCCAGCAGCTTGGTTCGGGGTAACACTGAAGCTTTCTTT
CDR3aa: CASSLVRGNTEAFF

j_gene: TRBJ2-3
len: 19
d_gene: TRBD2
v_gene: TRBV11-3
CDR3nt: TGTGCCAGCAGCTTCGGAACGACTAGCGGGGGAGACAGCACAGATACGCAGTATTTT
CDR3aa: CASSFGTTSGGDSTDTQYF

j_gene: TRBJ1-1
len: 14
d_gene: NA
v_gene: TRBV5-6
CDR3nt: TGTGCCAGCAGCTCTCCGGGGGGTGCGGCTGAAGCTTTCTTT
CDR3aa: CASSSPGGAAEAFF

j_gene: TRBJ2-3
len: 18
d_gene: TRBD1
v_gene: TRBV7-2
CDR3nt: TGTGCCAGCAGCTCGAGGCCTCGGGACAGGGGGCGGGGAGATACGCAGTATTTT
CDR3aa: CASSSRPRDRGRGDTQYF

j_gene: TRBJ1-2
len: 12
d_gene: NA
v_gene: TRBV27
CDR3nt: TGTGCCAGCAGTTACAGGGACTATGGCTACACCTTC
CDR3aa: CASSYRDYGYTF

j_gene: TRBJ1-3
len: 15
d_gene: NA
v_gene: TRBV9
CDR3nt: TGTGCCAGCAGCGGGGGAGGGAGGGGAGGAAACACCATATATTTT
CDR3aa: CASSGGGRGGNTIYF

j_gene: TRBJ2-2
len: 13
d_gene: NA
v_gene: TRBV28
CDR3nt: TGTGCCAGCAGTCGCGTGAATGGCGGGGAGCTGTTTTTT
CDR3aa: CASSRVNGGELFF

j_gene: TRBJ1-1
len: 15
d_gene: TRBD1
v_gene: TRBV5-1
CDR3nt: TGCGCCAGCAATGTCTTGGACAGGGACCATCGGGTAGCTTTCTTT
CDR3aa: CASNVLDRDHRVAFF

j_gene: TRBJ2-1
len: 16
d_gene: TRBD2
v_gene: TRBV5-1
CDR3nt: TGCGCCAGCAGCGGGGGGGGACTACAACACGACAATGAGCAGTTCTTC
CDR3aa: CASSGGGLQHDNEQFF

j_gene: TRBJ2-2
len: 15
d_gene: TRBD1
v_gene: TRBV25-1
CDR3nt: TGTGCCAGCAGTGGGGACAGACTAAACACCGGGGAGCTGTTTTTT
CDR3aa: CASSGDRLNTGELFF

j_gene: TRBJ2-2
len: 12
d_gene: NA
v_gene: TRBV7-3
CDR3nt: TGTGCCAGCAGCTTAAACTCCGGGGAGCTGTTTTTT
CDR3aa: CASSLNSGELFF

j_gene: TRBJ1-3
len: 15
d_gene: NA
v_gene: TRBV30
CDR3nt: TGTGCCTGGAGCCGGCTCGGGTCAGCTGGAAACACCATATATTTT
CDR3aa: CAWSRLGSAGNTIYF